This T cell receptor (beta chain) emerged from a study of coeliac disease. Sequencing used immunoSEQ multiplex PCR; TCRdb keeps in-frame clones, though not all of them. Of about 1,700 clones listed, over 70% are singletons. Notes on the study in general: Of coeliac lamina propria samples, about 55% of the 18 held published gliadin-specific TRB sequences, versus 1 of 6 controls.

Turning to this clone: The antigen remains undetermined.

The source material was lymphocytes from the gut lamina propria. This clonotype was sampled from a human donor without celiac disease.

The CDR3 sequence: CASRKGTLGDTQYF. CDR3 DNA: TGTGCCAGCAGGAAAGGGACTTTGGGGGATACGCAGTATTTT. The J gene is TRBJ2-3, the V gene TRBV28, with D maybe TRBD2 (6 bases). Germline V gives CDR1 MDHEN, CDR2 SYDVKM. The V end lost 6 bases, the J end lost 6 bases, and 16 bases lay between the germline ends. This CDR3 is built from 14 residues.